Presented here are 32 T cell receptor beta chains from one specimen sequenced in a study of CXCR3-negative and CXCR3-positive naive CD8 T cells. Study-level points and caveats: TRB CDR3s were more hydrophobic in CXCR3-positive than in CXCR3-negative naive cells.

TRB cDNA libraries were made by UMI-labeled 5' RACE. TCRdb derives one entry per CDR3 protein from the 5' RACE reads, leaving out DNA. This sample lists 150,000 to 160,000 distinct CDR3 sequences; its ten largest clones have approximately 0.5%. Antigens of these TCRs are unknown. Sequenced material: naive CXCR3+ CD8+ T cells from blood. Subset defined: CD45RO-CCR7+CD27+CD95- naive CD8+ T cells expressing CXCR3 (TNR3+). These receptors were collected from a human donor in good health. Some clones in this sample may be carry-over from other donors' samples.

The chain uses TRBV5-1 and TRBJ2-7; the D call of TRBD1 rests on TCRdb alone, since no DNA is present to check it. Germline loops: CDR1 SGHRS, CDR2 YFSETQ. This CDR3 is 12 amino acids long. The CDR3 region is CASSFRGYEQYF.

The V call is TRBV14, the J call TRBJ2-2; TCRdb calls TRBD2, which cannot be checked without DNA. The germline CDR1 and CDR2 sequences are SGHDN and FVKESK. This CDR3 is built from 16 residues. The CDR3 loop is CASSQVAGSYTGELFF.

CDR3 loop: CASSPPRSGGLKTQYF. This rearrangement joins TRBV7-3 to TRBJ2-5; TCRdb returns TRBD2, unconfirmable since there is no DNA. Germline lookup yields CDR1 SGHTA and CDR2 FQGTGA. CDR3 size: 16 residues.

The V call is TRBV7-9, the J call TRBJ2-7; the D gene TCRdb calls, TRBD2, cannot be checked with no DNA. The germline gives CDR1 SEHNR, CDR2 FQNEAQ (reference sequence). This CDR3 region has 20 residues. The CDR3 loop reads CASSPIGTSGNFHLSYEQYF.

The chain carries TRBV27 and TRBJ2-7; TCRdb's assignment of TRBD1 cannot be checked, as there is no DNA. Germline values: CDR1 MNHEY, CDR2 SMNVEV (reference sequence). This CDR3 comprises 15 residues. The CDR3 reads CASSLRGASSYEQYF.

This rearrangement joins TRBV29-1 to TRBJ2-3; TCRdb returns TRBD2, unconfirmable since there is no DNA. Germline V gives CDR1 SQVTM, CDR2 ANQGSEA. This CDR3 spans 16 amino acids. The CDR3 region is CSAGGTSGVFTDTQYF.

The rearrangement joins TRBV5-4 to TRBJ1-2. The CDR3 is 12 amino acids. CDR1 is SGHNT, CDR2 YYREEE, per germline (reference sequence). The CDR3 is CASSWDRGGYTF.

The CDR3 region is CASSLAGGPTGELFF. V gene TRBV9 combines with J gene TRBJ2-2; TCRdb's D call, TRBD2, is unchecked because there is no DNA. This CDR3 region has 15 residues. Germline V gene lookup returns CDR1 SGDLS and CDR2 YYNGEE. Full variable domain (missing parts from reference TRBV9 and TRBJ2-2): DSGVTQTPKHLITATGQRVTLRCSPRSGDLSVYWYQQSLDQGLQFLIQYYNGEERAKGNILERFSAQQFPDLHSELNLSSLELGDSALYFCASSLAGGPTGELFFGEGSRLTVL.

The V and J genes are TRBV7-2 and TRBJ2-2; the TRBD1 assignment by TCRdb is unverifiable without DNA. Germline V gene data show CDR1 as SGHTA and CDR2 as FQGNSA. This CDR3 has 15 amino acids. CDR3: CASSPGTTNTGELFF. The full variable domain, in which reference TRBV7-2 and TRBJ2-2 provide the parts outside the CDR3, is GAGVSQSPSNKVTEKGKDVELRCDPISGHTALYWYRQSLGQGLEFLIYFQGNSAPDKSGLPSDRFSAERTGGSVSTLTIQRTQQEDSAVYLCASSPGTTNTGELFFGEGSRLTVL.

The chain couples TRBV4-1 to TRBJ1-2; TCRdb selects TRBD1, and the lack of DNA leaves this call unchecked. The germline gives CDR1 MGHRA, CDR2 YSYEKL. This CDR3 comprises 14 residues. The CDR3 is CASSQGPGPGGYTF.

The V and J genes are TRBV29-1 and TRBJ1-1; the D call from TCRdb, TRBD1, cannot be confirmed without DNA. The CDR3 runs 13 residues. Looked up from germline, CDR1 is SQVTM and CDR2 is ANQGSEA. The CDR3 reads CSVADSEYTEAFF.

The chain combines TRBV7-9 with TRBJ1-1. CDR1 is SEHNR and CDR2 is FQNEAQ in the germline V gene (reference sequence). This CDR3 is 14 amino acids long. CDR3 protein: CASSLVGLGSEAFF. Full variable domain (outside the CDR3, taken from reference TRBV7-9 and TRBJ1-1): DTGVSQNPRHKITKRGQNVTFRCDPISEHNRLYWYRQTLGQGPEFLTYFQNEAQLEKSRLLSDRFSAERPKGSFSTLEIQRTEQGDSAMYLCASSLVGLGSEAFFGQGTRLTVV.

The J gene is TRBJ1-2, the V gene TRBV7-9. The germline V gene has CDR1 SEHNR and CDR2 FQNEAQ (reference sequence). The CDR3 extends over 15 amino acids. CDR3 amino acids: CASSFSAGALYGYTF.

The genes are TRBV2 and TRBJ2-3; TCRdb names TRBD1, which stays unverified in the absence of DNA. The germline V gene has CDR1 SNHLY and CDR2 FYNNEI. The CDR3 has 15 residues. The CDR3 loop reads CASSGNREGADTQYF. Together with reference TRBV2 and TRBJ2-3, the CDR3 gives the full variable domain: EPEVTQTPSHQVTQMGQEVILRCVPISNHLYFYWYRQILGQKVEFLVSFYNNEISEKSEIFDDQFSVERPDGSNFTLKIRSTKLEDSAMYFCASSGNREGADTQYFGPGTRLTVL.

The rearrangement uses TRBV28 and TRBJ2-1; there is no DNA to check the TCRdb D call of TRBD1. The CDR3 covers 16 residues. Germline CDR1 MDHEN, CDR2 SYDVKM. Here the CDR3 reads CASSLAADRGGNEQFF.

The chain joins TRBV5-1 to TRBJ2-3; TCRdb designates TRBD2, a call that cannot be tested without DNA. The CDR3 runs 15 residues. The germline V gene encodes CDR1 SGHRS and CDR2 YFSETQ. The chain's CDR3 is CASSLVGSLTDTQYF.

The gene calls are TRBV29-1 and TRBJ1-1; as DNA is missing, the TRBD1 call by TCRdb cannot be tested. The CDR3 is 14 amino acids. CDR1 SQVTM and CDR2 ANQGSEA come from the germline V gene. The CDR3 here is CSVEAGSVIPEAFF.

The chain joins TRBV9 to TRBJ1-1; the D call from TCRdb, TRBD1, cannot be confirmed without DNA. Per the germline V gene, CDR1 is SGDLS and CDR2 is YYNGEE. There are 18 residues in the CDR3. The CDR3 reads CASSVDEGATGWNTEAFF.

The V call is TRBV2, the J call TRBJ2-1; TCRdb designates TRBD2, a call that cannot be tested without DNA. CDR1 is SNHLY, CDR2 FYNNEI, per germline. This CDR3 is built from 13 residues. CDR3: CATRLAGGGEQFF.

The V call is TRBV5-6, the J call TRBJ2-1; TCRdb returns TRBD2, unconfirmable since there is no DNA. This CDR3 region has 15 residues. Germline loops: CDR1 SGHDT, CDR2 YYEEEE. CDR3 region: CASSFMLARYNEQFF. The variable domain in full, completed from reference TRBV5-6 and TRBJ2-1, reads DAGVTQSPTHLIKTRGQQVTLRCSPKSGHDTVSWYQQALGQGPQFIFQYYEEEERQRGNFPDRFSGHQFPNYSSELNVNALLLGDSALYLCASSFMLARYNEQFFGPGTRLTVL.

This chain links TRBV14 with TRBJ2-7; TCRdb names TRBD1, which stays unverified in the absence of DNA. CDR1 and CDR2 (germline): SGHDN, FVKESK. This CDR3 comprises 13 residues. The CDR3: CASSYGTGYEQYF.

The chain recombines TRBV15 with TRBJ2-5; checking the TCRdb D call of TRBD2 is not possible without DNA. The CDR3 totals 16 residues. Germline assignment: CDR1 LNHNV and CDR2 YYDKDF (reference sequence). The CDR3 spells CATSRVNLQAQETQYF.

This chain connects TRBV1 to TRBJ1-1; there is no DNA to check the TCRdb D call of TRBD1. TRBV1 counts as a pseudogene. The CDR3 sequence is 15 residues long. CDR3 loop: CTSSQDRNRETEAFF.

This sequence joins TRBV29-1 and TRBJ2-7; TCRdb lists TRBD2, though no DNA is available to test this call. This CDR3 comprises 15 residues. Germline loops: CDR1 SQVTM, CDR2 ANQGSEA. The CDR3 is CSVGGTFDSSYGQYF.

J is TRBJ2-1 and V is TRBV5-1; TCRdb lists TRBD2, though no DNA is available to test this call. This CDR3 region has 16 residues. CDR1 and CDR2 (germline): SGHRS, YFSETQ. Here the CDR3 reads CASSWGTSGSYNEQFF.

The chain combines TRBV29-1 with TRBJ2-2; TCRdb reports TRBD2, a call that lacks DNA to check it against. The CDR3 contains 14 residues. CDR1 is SQVTM, CDR2 ANQGSEA, per germline. The CDR3 loop reads CSVLAPRDTGELFF.

The chain joins TRBV20-1 to TRBJ2-7; without DNA, the TCRdb call of TRBD2 cannot be checked. This CDR3 contains 15 residues. Germline values: CDR1 DFQATT, CDR2 SNEGSKA (reference sequence). CDR3 residues: CSARSTGLAGYEQYF.

The chain is built from TRBV20-1 and TRBJ2-1; without DNA, the TCRdb call of TRBD2 cannot be checked. This CDR3 has 14 residues. The germline V gene encodes CDR1 DFQATT and CDR2 SNEGSKA (reference sequence). The CDR3 protein is CSARGSGDPDEQFF.

The chain recombines TRBV12-3 or TRBV12-4 with TRBJ2-6. The CDR3 loop spans 15 amino acids. CDR3 region: CASSQHGSGANVLTF.

Here the CDR3 reads CASSLVVQNWSGELFF. The rearrangement links TRBV5-1 to TRBJ2-2; with no DNA, the TCRdb D assignment of TRBD1 cannot be verified. The CDR3 loop spans 16 amino acids. Germline lookup yields CDR1 SGHRS and CDR2 YFSETQ.

V usage is TRBV7-8 and J usage is TRBJ2-2. Germline assignment: CDR1 SGHVS and CDR2 FQNEAQ. The length of the CDR3 is 14 residues. CDR3: CASIPFANTGELFF.

The chain carries TRBV9 and TRBJ2-7; TCRdb returns TRBD1, unconfirmable since there is no DNA. This CDR3 has 14 residues. CDR1 and CDR2 (germline): SGDLS, YYNGEE. This CDR3 reads CASSVGDRTYEQYF.